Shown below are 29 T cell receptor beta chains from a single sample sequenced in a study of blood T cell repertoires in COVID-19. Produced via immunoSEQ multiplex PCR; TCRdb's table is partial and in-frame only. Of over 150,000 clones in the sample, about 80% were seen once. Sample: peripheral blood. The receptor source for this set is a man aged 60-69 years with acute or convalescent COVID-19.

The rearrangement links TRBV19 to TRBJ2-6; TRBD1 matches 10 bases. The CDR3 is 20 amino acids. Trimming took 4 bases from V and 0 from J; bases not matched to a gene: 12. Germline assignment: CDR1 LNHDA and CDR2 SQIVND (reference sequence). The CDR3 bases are TGTGCCAGTAGTACGGACCGCTTGGGACAGGGGAACTCTGGGGCCAACGTCCTGACTTTC. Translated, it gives CASSTDRLGQGNSGANVLTF.

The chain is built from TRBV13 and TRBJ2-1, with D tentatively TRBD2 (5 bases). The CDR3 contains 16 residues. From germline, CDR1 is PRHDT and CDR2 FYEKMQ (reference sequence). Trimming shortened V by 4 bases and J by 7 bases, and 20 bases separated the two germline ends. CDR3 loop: CASSSGLGDTLNEQFF. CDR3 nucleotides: TGTGCCAGCAGCTCTGGACTGGGAGATACATTGAATGAGCAGTTCTTC.

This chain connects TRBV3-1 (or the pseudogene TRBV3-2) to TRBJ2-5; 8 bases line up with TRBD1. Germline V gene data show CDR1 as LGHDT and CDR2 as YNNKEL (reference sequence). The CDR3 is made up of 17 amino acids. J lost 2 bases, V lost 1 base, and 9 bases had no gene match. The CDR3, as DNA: TGTGCCAGCAGCCAAGGAGGTACAGGGGGGAAACAAGAGACCCAGTACTTC. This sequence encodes CASSQGGTGGKQETQYF.

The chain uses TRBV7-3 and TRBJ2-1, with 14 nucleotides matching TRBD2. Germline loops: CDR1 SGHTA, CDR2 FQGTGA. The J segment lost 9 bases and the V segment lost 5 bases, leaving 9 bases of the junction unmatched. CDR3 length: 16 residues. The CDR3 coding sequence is TGTGCCAGCAGCACCGGGGGACTAGCGGGGGAGAGTGAGCAGTTCTTC. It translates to CASSTGGLAGESEQFF.

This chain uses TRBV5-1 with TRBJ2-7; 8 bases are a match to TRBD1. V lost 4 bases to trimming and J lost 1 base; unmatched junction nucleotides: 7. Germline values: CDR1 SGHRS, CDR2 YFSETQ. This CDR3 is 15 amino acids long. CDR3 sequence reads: CASSAYRDRSYEQYF. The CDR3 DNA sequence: TGCGCCAGCAGCGCTTACCGGGACAGGTCCTACGAGCAGTACTTC. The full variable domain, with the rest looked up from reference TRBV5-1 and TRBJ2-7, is KAGVTQTPRYLIKTRGQQVTLSCSPISGHRSVSWYQQTPGQGLQFLFEYFSETQRNKGNFPGRFSGRQFSNSRSEMNVSTLELGDSALYLCASSAYRDRSYEQYFGPGTRLTVT.

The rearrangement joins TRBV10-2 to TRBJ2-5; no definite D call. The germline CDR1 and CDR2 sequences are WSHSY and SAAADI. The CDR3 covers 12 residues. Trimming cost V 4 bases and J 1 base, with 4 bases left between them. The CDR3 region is CASSGGQETQYF. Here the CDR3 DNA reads TGCGCCAGCAGTGGAGGCCAAGAGACCCAGTACTTC.

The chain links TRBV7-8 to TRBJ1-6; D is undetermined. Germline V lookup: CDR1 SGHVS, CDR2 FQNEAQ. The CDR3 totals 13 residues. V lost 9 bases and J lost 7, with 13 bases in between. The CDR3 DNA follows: TGTGCCAGTAAACGGGATTCAAATTCACCCCTCCACTTT. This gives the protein CASKRDSNSPLHF. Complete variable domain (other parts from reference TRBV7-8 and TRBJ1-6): GAGVSQSPRYKVAKRGQDVALRCDPISGHVSLFWYQQALGQGPEFLTYFQNEAQLDKSGLPSDRFFAERPEGSVSTLKIQRTQQEDSAVYLCASKRDSNSPLHFGNGTRLTVT.

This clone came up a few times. The CDR3 region is CASSQDEQAWPYEQYF. The CDR3, as DNA: TGCGCCAGCAGCCAAGATGAGCAAGCGTGGCCCTACGAGCAGTACTTC. The V and J genes are TRBV4-1 and TRBJ2-7; the D is unclear. V lost 0 bases and J lost 2, with 14 bases in between. The CDR3 has 16 residues. In germline, CDR1 is MGHRA, CDR2 YSYEKL.

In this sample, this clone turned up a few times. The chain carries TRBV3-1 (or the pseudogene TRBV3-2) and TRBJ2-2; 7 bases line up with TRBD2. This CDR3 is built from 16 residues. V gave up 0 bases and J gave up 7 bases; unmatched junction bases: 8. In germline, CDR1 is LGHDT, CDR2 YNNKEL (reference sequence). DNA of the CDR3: TGTGCCAGCAGCCAAGATGTGGTAGCGGGTGGCGGGGAGCTGTTTTTT. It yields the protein CASSQDVVAGGGELFF.

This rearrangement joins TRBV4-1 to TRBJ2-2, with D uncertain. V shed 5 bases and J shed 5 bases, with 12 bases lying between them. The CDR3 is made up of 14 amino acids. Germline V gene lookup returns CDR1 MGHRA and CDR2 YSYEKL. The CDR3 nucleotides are TGCGCCAGCAGCTCTCCAGGCGCTACCGGGGAGCTGTTTTTT. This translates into CASSSPGATGELFF.

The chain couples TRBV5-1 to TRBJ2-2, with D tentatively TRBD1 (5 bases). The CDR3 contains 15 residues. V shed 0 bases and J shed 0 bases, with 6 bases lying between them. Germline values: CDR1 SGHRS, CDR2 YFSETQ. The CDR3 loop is CASSLGTTNTGELFF. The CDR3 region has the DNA TGCGCCAGCAGCTTGGGGACAACGAACACCGGGGAGCTGTTTTTT.

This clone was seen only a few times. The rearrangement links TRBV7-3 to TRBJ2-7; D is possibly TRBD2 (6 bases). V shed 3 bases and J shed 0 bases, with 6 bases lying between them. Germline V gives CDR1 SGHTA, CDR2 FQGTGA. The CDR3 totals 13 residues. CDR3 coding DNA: TGTGCCAGCAGCTTCGGGGGCTCCTACGAGCAGTACTTC. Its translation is CASSFGGSYEQYF. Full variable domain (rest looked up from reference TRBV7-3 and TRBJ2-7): GAGVSQTPSNKVTEKGKYVELRCDPISGHTALYWYRQSLGQGPEFLIYFQGTGAADDSGLPNDRFFAVRPEGSVSTLKIQRTERGDSAVYLCASSFGGSYEQYFGPGTRLTVT.

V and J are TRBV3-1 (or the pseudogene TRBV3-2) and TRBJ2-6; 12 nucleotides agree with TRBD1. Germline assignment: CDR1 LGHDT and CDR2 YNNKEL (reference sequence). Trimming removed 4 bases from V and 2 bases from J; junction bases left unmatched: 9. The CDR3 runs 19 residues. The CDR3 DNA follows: TGTGCCAGCAGCCTTAGGGGCCGGGACAGGGGGCCTGGGGCCAACGTCCTGACTTTC. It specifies CASSLRGRDRGPGANVLTF.

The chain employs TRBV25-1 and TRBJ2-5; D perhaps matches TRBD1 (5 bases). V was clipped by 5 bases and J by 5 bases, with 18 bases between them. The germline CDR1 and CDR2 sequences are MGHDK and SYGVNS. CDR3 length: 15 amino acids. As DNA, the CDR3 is TGTGCCAGCAGTAGACCCCAGGGCTCTGGCGAGACCCAGTACTTC. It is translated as CASSRPQGSGETQYF.

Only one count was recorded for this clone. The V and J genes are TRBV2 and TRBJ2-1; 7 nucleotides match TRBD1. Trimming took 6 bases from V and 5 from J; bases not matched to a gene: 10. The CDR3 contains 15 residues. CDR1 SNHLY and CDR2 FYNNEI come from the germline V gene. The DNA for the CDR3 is TGTGCCAGCAGACAGACAGGGTCCTTCGACAATGAGCAGTTCTTC. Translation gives CASRQTGSFDNEQFF.

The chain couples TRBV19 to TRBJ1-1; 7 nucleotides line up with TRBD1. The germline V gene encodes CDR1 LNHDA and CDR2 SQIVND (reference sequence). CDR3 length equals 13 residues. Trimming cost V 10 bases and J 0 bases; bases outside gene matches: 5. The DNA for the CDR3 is TGTGCCACTTGGGACAGAATGAACACTGAAGCTTTCTTT. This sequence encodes CATWDRMNTEAFF.

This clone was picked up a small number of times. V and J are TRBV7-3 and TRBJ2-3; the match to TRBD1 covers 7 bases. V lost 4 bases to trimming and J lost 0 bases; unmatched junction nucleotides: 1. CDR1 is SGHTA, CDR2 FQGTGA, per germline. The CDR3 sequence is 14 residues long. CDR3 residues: CASSSTGSTDTQYF. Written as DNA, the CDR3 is TGTGCCAGCAGCTCGACAGGGAGCACAGATACGCAGTATTTT.

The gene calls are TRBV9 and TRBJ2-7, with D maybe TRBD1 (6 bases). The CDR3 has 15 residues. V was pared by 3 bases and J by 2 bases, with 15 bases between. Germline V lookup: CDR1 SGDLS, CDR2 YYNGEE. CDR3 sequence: CASSAGQTLTYEQYF. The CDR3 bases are TGTGCCAGCAGCGCTGGACAGACCCTTACCTACGAGCAGTACTTC.

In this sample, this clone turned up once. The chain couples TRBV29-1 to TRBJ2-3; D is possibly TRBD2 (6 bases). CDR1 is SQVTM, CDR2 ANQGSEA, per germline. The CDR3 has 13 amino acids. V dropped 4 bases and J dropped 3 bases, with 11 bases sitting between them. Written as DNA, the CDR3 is TGCAGCGTTGTGGGGGGTTGGACAGATACGCAGTATTTT. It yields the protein CSVVGGWTDTQYF.

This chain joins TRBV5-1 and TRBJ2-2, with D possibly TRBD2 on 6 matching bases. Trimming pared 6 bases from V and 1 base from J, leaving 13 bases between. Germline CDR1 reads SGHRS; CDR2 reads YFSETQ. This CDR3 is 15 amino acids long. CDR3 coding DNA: TGCGCCAGCAATTCGGGGGTTTTGAACACCGGGGAGCTGTTTTTT. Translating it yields CASNSGVLNTGELFF.

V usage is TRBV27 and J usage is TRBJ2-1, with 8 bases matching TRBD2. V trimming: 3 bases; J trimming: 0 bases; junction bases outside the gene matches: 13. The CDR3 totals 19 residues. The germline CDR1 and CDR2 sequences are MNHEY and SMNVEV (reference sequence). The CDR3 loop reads CASSFDRGGKRGSYNEQFF. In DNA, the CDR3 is TGTGCCAGCAGTTTTGATCGGGGGGGGAAGAGGGGCTCCTACAATGAGCAGTTCTTC.

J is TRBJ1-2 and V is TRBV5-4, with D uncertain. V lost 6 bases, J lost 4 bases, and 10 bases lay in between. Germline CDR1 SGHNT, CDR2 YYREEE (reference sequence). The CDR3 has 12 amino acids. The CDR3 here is CASKQASYGYTF. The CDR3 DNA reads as TGTGCCAGCAAGCAAGCTTCCTATGGCTACACCTTC.

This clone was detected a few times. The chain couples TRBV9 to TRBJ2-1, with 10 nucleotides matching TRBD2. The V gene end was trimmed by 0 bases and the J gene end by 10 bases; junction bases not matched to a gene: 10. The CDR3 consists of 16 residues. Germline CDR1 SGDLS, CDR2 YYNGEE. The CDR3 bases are TGTGCCAGCAGCGTAGCTAAGGGGAGCGGGGGGGAGGAGCAGTTCTTC. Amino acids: CASSVAKGSGGEEQFF.

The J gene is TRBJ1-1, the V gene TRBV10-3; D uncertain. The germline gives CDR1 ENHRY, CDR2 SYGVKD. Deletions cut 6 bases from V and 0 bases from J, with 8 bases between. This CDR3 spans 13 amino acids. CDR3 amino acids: CAIRRDLNTEAFF. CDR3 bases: TGTGCCATCAGGCGGGATTTGAACACTGAAGCTTTCTTT.

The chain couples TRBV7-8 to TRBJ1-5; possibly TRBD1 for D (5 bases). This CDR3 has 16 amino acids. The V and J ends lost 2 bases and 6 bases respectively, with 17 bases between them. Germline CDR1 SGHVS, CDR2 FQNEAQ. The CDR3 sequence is CASSLMGGTEGQPQHF. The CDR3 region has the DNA TGTGCCAGCAGCTTAATGGGAGGGACCGAAGGTCAGCCCCAGCATTTT.

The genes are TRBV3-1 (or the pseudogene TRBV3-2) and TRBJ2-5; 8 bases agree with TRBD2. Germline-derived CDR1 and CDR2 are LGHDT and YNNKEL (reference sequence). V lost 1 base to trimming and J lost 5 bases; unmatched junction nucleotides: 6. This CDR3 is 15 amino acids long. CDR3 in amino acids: CASSQGLTSDETQYF. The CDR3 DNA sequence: TGTGCCAGCAGCCAAGGTCTGACTAGCGACGAGACCCAGTACTTC.

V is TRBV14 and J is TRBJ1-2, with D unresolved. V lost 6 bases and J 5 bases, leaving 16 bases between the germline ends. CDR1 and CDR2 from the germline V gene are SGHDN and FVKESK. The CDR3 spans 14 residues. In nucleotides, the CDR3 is TGTGCCAGCAGACCACTTGCGTCCAAATATGGCTACACCTTC. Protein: CASRPLASKYGYTF.

In DNA form, the CDR3 reads TGTGCCAGCAGGGGGACAGGGGACGGCAATCAGCCCCAGCATTTT. Its protein product is CASRGTGDGNQPQHF. The V and J genes are TRBV6-5 and TRBJ1-5; 10 bases agree with TRBD1. In germline, CDR1 is MNHEY, CDR2 SVGAGI. Unmatched junction bases numbered 4, after V lost 6 bases and J lost 2 bases. The CDR3 is made up of 15 amino acids.

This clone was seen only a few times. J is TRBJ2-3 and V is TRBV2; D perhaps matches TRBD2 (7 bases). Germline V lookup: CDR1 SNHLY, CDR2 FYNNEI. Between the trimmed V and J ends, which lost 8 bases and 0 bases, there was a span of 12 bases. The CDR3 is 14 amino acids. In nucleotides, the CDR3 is TGTGCCAGCGGGGGGGGCAGGAGCACAGATACGCAGTATTTT. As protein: CASGGGRSTDTQYF.